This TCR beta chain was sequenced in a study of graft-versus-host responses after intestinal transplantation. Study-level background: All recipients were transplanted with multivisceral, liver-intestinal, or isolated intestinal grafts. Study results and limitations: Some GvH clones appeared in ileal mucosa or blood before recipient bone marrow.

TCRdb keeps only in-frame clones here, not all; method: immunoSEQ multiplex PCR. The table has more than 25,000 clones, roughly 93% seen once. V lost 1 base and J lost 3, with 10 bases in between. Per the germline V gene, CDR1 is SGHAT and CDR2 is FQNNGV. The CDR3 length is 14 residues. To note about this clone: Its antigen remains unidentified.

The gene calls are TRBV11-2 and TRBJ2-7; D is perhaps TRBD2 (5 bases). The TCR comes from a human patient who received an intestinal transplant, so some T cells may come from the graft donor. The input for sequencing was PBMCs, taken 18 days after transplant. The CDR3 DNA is TGTGCCAGCAGCTTAGTTTCTGGACTCTACGAGCAGTACTTC. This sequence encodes CASSLVSGLYEQYF.